Presented here are 23 T cell receptor beta chains from one specimen sequenced in a study of cytomegalovirus exposure and HLA in healthy donors. Clones were sequenced by immunoSEQ multiplex PCR, and TCRdb holds only the in-frame ones, with some missing. Among 300,000 to 350,000 clones listed, 88% were seen once. What was sequenced was PBMCs. The source is a man aged 25 to 45 in good health and CMV-seronegative.

The rearrangement joins TRBV6-5 to TRBJ2-7; TRBD1 agrees at 7 bases. Germline CDR1 MNHEY, CDR2 SVGAGI. The trim removed 4 bases at V and 0 bases at J, leaving 9 bases unmatched. The CDR3 is made up of 16 amino acids. CDR3 nucleotide sequence: TGTGCCAGCAGTTCCCTAAGACAGGGCCGCTCCTACGAGCAGTACTTC. Translation gives CASSSLRQGRSYEQYF.

This rearrangement joins TRBV19 to TRBJ1-1, with 10 bases fitting TRBD1. V shed 5 bases, J shed 7 bases, and the junction held 10 bases outside the gene matches. The CDR3 has 15 residues. Germline V gene sequence: CDR1 LNHDA, CDR2 SQIVND (reference sequence). CDR3 bases: TGTGCCAGTAGTGGTCTGACAGGGGGCAAAGGTGAAGCTTTCTTT. It codes for CASSGLTGGKGEAFF.

The chain employs TRBV6-6 and TRBJ1-1, with 8 nucleotides matching TRBD1. The CDR3 contains 14 residues. Trimming removed 6 bases from V and 5 bases from J; junction bases left unmatched: 8. Germline assignment: CDR1 MNHNY and CDR2 SVGAGI (reference sequence). The CDR3 sequence is CASSRDRGVTEAFF. CDR3 nucleotide sequence: TGTGCCAGCAGCCGAGACAGGGGTGTGACTGAAGCTTTCTTT.

This sequence joins TRBV11-2 and TRBJ2-2; maybe TRBD1 (5 bases). Germline V gene lookup returns CDR1 SGHAT and CDR2 FQNNGV. The CDR3 is 13 residues long. V shed 4 bases and J shed 5 bases, with 8 bases lying between them. CDR3 nucleotides: TGTGCCAGCAGCTCCAGACAGACCGGGGAGCTGTTTTTT. This codes for CASSSRQTGELFF.

The chain combines TRBV11-3 with TRBJ2-2; 7 positions agree with TRBD1. The V and J ends lost 6 bases and 3 bases, in that order; junction bases with no gene match: 7. This CDR3 region has 15 residues. Germline V gene data show CDR1 as SGHNT and CDR2 as YENEEA. CDR3 nucleotides: TGTGCCAGCAGAAGACAGGGAATGGACACCGGGGAGCTGTTTTTT. Translation: CASRRQGMDTGELFF.

CDR3 sequence (DNA): TGTGCCAGCAGTTTATACAGCGGCCAGCCCCAGCATTTT. Translation: CASSLYSGQPQHF. The V and J genes are TRBV27 and TRBJ1-5; no clear D gene. Per germline, CDR1 MNHEY and CDR2 SMNVEV (reference sequence). Trimming stripped 1 base from V and 7 bases from J, with 8 bases between. This CDR3 spans 13 amino acids.

This clone was observed once. The rearrangement links TRBV6-1 to TRBJ1-5, with TRBD1 as a possible D gene (6 bases). V was shortened by 3 bases and J by 3 bases, with 9 bases between the two germline ends. This CDR3 region has 14 residues. The germline V gene has CDR1 MNHNS and CDR2 SASEGT. Written as DNA, the CDR3 is TGTGCCAGCAGTGATTCAGGGGCCAATCAGCCCCAGCATTTT. Amino acids: CASSDSGANQPQHF.

This rearrangement joins TRBV11-2 to TRBJ2-1; 7 bases map to TRBD2. Trimming cost V 3 bases and J 3 bases; bases outside gene matches: 11. This CDR3 has 17 amino acids. CDR1 is SGHAT and CDR2 is FQNNGV in the germline V gene. For the CDR3, the DNA is TGTGCCAGCAGCTTTTTGGGCGGGGGATATGACTACAATGAGCAGTTCTTC. Encoded protein: CASSFLGGGYDYNEQFF.

V is TRBV4-1 and J is TRBJ1-3; D is unresolved. The CDR3 runs to 16 residues. Germline V gene sequence: CDR1 MGHRA, CDR2 YSYEKL. V was pared by 0 bases and J by 1 base, with 10 bases between. The CDR3 region has the DNA TGCGCCAGCAGCCAAGAGTTTACGGGGTCTGGAAACACCATATATTTT. It encodes CASSQEFTGSGNTIYF.

The chain links TRBV6-4 to TRBJ1-2, with 9 bases lining up with TRBD1. V lost 0 bases to trimming and J lost 7 bases; unmatched junction nucleotides: 6. The CDR3 length is 15 residues. The germline V gene has CDR1 MRHNA and CDR2 SNTAGT. DNA of the CDR3: TGTGCCAGCAGTGACTCCGGGACAGGGTATTCTGGCTACACCTTC. This encodes CASSDSGTGYSGYTF.

V gene TRBV7-2 combines with J gene TRBJ1-2; D may be TRBD1 (6 bases). From germline, CDR1 is SGHTA and CDR2 FQGNSA. The CDR3 is made up of 12 amino acids. The ends were cut back, 0 bases at V and 13 bases at J, with 12 bases in the middle. CDR3 sequence reads: CASSLAGAVSTF. CDR3 coding DNA: TGTGCCAGCAGCTTAGCGGGGGCTGTAAGCACCTTC.

V usage is TRBV7-8 and J usage is TRBJ1-1, with 8 positions matching TRBD1. The CDR3 consists of 15 residues. The trim removed 5 bases at V and 4 bases at J, leaving 9 bases unmatched. CDR1 is SGHVS, CDR2 FQNEAQ, per germline. The CDR3 sequence is CASSLVTGAGTEAFF. The CDR3 bases are TGTGCCAGCAGCCTGGTGACAGGGGCCGGCACTGAAGCTTTCTTT.

In its sample, this clone was seen a few times. The gene calls are TRBV7-9 and TRBJ1-2; 9 positions agree with TRBD1. Germline CDR1 is SEHNR and CDR2 is FQNEAQ (reference sequence). The CDR3 sequence is 16 residues long. The trim removed 1 base at V and 6 bases at J, leaving 9 bases unmatched. The CDR3 protein is CASSLVPWDRVNGYTF. The CDR3 DNA follows: TGTGCCAGCAGCTTAGTGCCCTGGGACAGGGTAAATGGCTACACCTTC.

The chain links TRBV14 to TRBJ2-7; no firm D call. CDR1 is SGHDN, CDR2 FVKESK, per germline. The CDR3 consists of 15 residues. Trimming shortened V by 4 bases and J by 0 bases, and 13 bases separated the two germline ends. The CDR3 protein is CASSPWATSSYEQYF. For the CDR3, the DNA is TGTGCCAGCAGCCCCTGGGCGACGAGCTCCTACGAGCAGTACTTC.

The gene calls are TRBV7-9 and TRBJ2-7; possibly TRBD1 for D (5 bases). Germline CDR1 SEHNR, CDR2 FQNEAQ (reference sequence). Trimming cost V 5 bases and J 2 bases, with 13 bases left between them. The CDR3 sequence is 14 residues long. In DNA, the CDR3 is TGTGCCAGCAGCCTCCCCTCCAGGGCCTACGAGCAGTACTTC. This codes for CASSLPSRAYEQYF.

Regarding this clone: At the DNA level, this CDR3 is encoded by other sequences in the same sample as well. The V and J genes are TRBV11-2 and TRBJ2-2; D is undetermined. Germline CDR1 and CDR2: SGHAT and FQNNGV. The CDR3 runs 12 residues. V was clipped by 2 bases and J by 6 bases, with 4 bases between them. CDR3 DNA: TGTGCCAGCAGCTTATCGGCCGGGGAGCTGTTTTTT. Protein sequence: CASSLSAGELFF.

The chain is built from TRBV5-8 and TRBJ2-7; a possible D gene is TRBD1 (5 bases). The CDR3 is made up of 15 amino acids. The V gene's germline CDR1 is SGHTS and CDR2 YDEGEE. Between the trimmed V and J ends, which lost 1 base and 2 bases, there was a span of 13 bases. CDR3 sequence reads: CASSLTFREAYEQYF. For the CDR3, the DNA is TGTGCCAGCAGCTTGACCTTCAGGGAAGCCTACGAGCAGTACTTC.

This sequence joins TRBV7-9 and TRBJ1-3, with D hard to call. The V gene's germline CDR1 is SEHNR and CDR2 FQNEAQ (reference sequence). V shed 9 bases and J shed 0 bases, with 12 bases lying between them. The CDR3 has 14 residues. CDR3 bases: TGTGCCAGGGCGAAGGCGGGCTCTGGAAACACCATATATTTT. This codes for CARAKAGSGNTIYF.

In nucleotides, the CDR3 is TGTGCCAGCTCACCACCGGGGACAGGGGGCGCCTACGAGCAGTACTTC. Protein: CASSPPGTGGAYEQYF. V is TRBV18 and J is TRBJ2-7, with 12 bases matching TRBD1. V shed 0 bases, J shed 2 bases, and the junction held 2 bases outside the gene matches. Per the germline V gene, CDR1 is KGHSH and CDR2 is LQKENI. The CDR3 totals 16 residues.

The chain recombines TRBV4-1 with TRBJ2-7; 8 bases map to TRBD1. This CDR3 spans 14 amino acids. After removal of 5 bases from V and 3 bases from J, the junction contained 6 bases not matched to a gene. Germline lookup yields CDR1 MGHRA and CDR2 YSYEKL. The CDR3 DNA sequence: TGCGCCAGCAGCGAAGGACAGGGAGTCTACGAGCAGTACTTC. Amino acid sequence: CASSEGQGVYEQYF.

The chain joins TRBV9 to TRBJ2-3, with TRBD1 matching 11 bases. The J segment lost 0 bases and the V segment lost 0 bases, leaving 18 bases of the junction unmatched. This CDR3 has 22 residues. CDR1 and CDR2 from the germline V gene are SGDLS and YYNGEE. As DNA, the CDR3 is TGTGCCAGCAGCGTAGCTACCCCGGGACAGGGGGAACACCTACCTAGCACAGATACGCAGTATTTT. It translates to CASSVATPGQGEHLPSTDTQYF.

The rearrangement uses TRBV7-2 and TRBJ2-3, with TRBD2 matching over 9 bases. Looked up from germline, CDR1 is SGHTA and CDR2 is FQGNSA. V was clipped by 5 bases and J by 2 bases; unmatched bases: 14. The CDR3 has 18 amino acids. Here the CDR3 reads CASSRRRGAGGDTDTQYF. Here the CDR3 DNA reads TGTGCCAGCAGCCGCCGAAGGGGAGCGGGGGGTGACACAGATACGCAGTATTTT.

This sequence joins TRBV7-6 and TRBJ2-5; TRBD2 might be the D (5 bases). The CDR3 runs to 13 residues. Per the germline V gene, CDR1 is SGHVS and CDR2 is FNYEAQ. V lost 5 bases to trimming and J lost 5 bases, with 12 bases between them. This CDR3 reads CASSRTRSETQYF. CDR3 bases: TGTGCCAGCAGCCGTACTAGATCGGAGACCCAGTACTTC. Together with reference TRBV7-6 and TRBJ2-5, the CDR3 gives the full variable domain: GAGVSQSPRYKVTKRGQDVALRCDPISGHVSLYWYRQALGQGPEFLTYFNYEAQQDKSGLPNDRFSAERPEGSISTLTIQRTEQRDSAMYRCASSRTRSETQYFGPGTRLLVL.